This TCR beta chain is from a study of blood T cell repertoires in COVID-19. The wider study: In each case, the material was cDNA or gDNA derived from T cells, B-cell-depleted T cells, or PBMCs.

TCRdb keeps only in-frame clones here, not all; method: immunoSEQ multiplex PCR. The sample lists some 150,000 clones, over 60% occurring once. This clone was seen a handful of times. CDR1 and CDR2 (germline): KGHSH, LQKENI. This CDR3 is built from 14 residues. V lost 4 bases to trimming and J lost 0 bases, with 9 bases between them. The gene calls are TRBV18 and TRBJ1-1; D call uncertain. Sequenced input: peripheral blood. This TCR was sampled from a woman of 80 years or more with active or convalescent COVID-19. CDR3 in DNA: TGTGCCAGCTCACTGGGCAGTATGAACACTGAAGCTTTCTTT. It is translated as CASSLGSMNTEAFF.